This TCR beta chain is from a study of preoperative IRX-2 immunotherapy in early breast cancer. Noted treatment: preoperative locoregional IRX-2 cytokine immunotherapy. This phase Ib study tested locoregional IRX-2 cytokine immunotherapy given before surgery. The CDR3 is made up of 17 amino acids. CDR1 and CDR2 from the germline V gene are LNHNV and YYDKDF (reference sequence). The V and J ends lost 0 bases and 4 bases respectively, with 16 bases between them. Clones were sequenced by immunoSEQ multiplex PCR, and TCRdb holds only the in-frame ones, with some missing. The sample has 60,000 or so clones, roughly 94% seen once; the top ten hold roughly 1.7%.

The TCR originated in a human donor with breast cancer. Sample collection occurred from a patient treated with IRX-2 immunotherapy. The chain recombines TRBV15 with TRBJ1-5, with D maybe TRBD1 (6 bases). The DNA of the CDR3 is TGTGCCACCAGCAGAGATCGATGGAGGACAGATAATCAGCCCCAGCATTTT. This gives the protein CATSRDRWRTDNQPQHF.